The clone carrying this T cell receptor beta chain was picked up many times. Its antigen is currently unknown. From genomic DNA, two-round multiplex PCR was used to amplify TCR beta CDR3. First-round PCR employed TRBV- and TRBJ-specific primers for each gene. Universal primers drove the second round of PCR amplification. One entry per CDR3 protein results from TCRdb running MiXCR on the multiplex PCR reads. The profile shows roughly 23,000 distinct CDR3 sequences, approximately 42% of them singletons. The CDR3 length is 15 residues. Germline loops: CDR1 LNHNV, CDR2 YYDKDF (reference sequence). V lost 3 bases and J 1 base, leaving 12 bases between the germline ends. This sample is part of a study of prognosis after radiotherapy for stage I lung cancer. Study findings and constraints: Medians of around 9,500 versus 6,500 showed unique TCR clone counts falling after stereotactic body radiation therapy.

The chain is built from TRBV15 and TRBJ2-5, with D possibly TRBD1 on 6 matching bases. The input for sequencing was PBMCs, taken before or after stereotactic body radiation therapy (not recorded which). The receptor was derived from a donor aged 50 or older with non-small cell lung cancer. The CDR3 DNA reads TGTGCCACCAGCAGTGAAGGACAGATCCAAGAGACCCAGTACTTC. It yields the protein CATSSEGQIQETQYF.